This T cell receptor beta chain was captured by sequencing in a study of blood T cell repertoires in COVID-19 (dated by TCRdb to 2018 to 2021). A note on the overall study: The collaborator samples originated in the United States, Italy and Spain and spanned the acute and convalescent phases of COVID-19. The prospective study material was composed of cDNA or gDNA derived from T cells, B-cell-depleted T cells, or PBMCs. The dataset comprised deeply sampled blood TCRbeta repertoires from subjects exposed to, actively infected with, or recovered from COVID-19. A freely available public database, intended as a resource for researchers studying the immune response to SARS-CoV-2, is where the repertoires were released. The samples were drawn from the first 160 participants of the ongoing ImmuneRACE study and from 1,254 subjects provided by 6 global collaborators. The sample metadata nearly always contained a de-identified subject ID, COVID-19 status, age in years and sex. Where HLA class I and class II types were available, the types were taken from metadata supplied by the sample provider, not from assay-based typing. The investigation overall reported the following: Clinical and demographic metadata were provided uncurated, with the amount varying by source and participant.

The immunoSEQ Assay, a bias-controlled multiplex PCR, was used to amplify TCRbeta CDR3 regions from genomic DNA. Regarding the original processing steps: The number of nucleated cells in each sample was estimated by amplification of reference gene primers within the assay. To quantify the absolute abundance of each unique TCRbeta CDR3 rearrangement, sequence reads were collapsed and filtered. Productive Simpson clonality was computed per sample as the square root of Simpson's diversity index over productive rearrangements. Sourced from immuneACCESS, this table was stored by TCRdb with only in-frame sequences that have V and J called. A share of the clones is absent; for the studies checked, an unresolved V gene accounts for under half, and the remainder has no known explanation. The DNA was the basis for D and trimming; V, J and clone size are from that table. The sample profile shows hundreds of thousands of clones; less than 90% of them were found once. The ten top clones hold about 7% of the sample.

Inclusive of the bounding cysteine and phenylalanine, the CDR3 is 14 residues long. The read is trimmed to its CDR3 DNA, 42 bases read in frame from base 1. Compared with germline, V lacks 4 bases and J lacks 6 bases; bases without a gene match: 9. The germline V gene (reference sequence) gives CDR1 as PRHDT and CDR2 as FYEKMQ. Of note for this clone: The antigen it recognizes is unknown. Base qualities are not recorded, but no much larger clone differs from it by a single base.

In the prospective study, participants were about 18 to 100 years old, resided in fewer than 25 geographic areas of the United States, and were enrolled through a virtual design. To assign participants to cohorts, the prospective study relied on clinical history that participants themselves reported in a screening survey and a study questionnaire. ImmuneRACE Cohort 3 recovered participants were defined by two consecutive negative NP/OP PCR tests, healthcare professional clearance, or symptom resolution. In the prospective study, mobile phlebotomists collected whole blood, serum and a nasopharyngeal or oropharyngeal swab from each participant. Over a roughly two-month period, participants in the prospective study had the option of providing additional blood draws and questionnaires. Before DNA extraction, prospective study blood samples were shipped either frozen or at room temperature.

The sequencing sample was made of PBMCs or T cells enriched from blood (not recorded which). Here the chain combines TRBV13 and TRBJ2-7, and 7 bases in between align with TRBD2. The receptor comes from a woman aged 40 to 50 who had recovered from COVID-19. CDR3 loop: CASSSSAGVIEQYF. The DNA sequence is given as TGTGCCAGCAGCTCTTCGGCGGGAGTCATCGAGCAGTACTTC.